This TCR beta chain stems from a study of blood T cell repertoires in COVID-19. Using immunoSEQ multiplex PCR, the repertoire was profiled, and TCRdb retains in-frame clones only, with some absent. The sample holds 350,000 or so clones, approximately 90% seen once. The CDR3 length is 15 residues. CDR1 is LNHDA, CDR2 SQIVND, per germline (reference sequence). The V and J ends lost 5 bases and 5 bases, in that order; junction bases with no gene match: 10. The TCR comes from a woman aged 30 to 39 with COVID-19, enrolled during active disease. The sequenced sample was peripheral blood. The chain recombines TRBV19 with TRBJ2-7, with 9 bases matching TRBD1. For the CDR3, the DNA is TGTGCCAGTAGTTTAACTCGGACAGGGGCCAACGAGCAGTACTTC. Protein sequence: CASSLTRTGANEQYF.